Below, 3 T cell receptor beta chains from the same sample are listed, as sequenced in a study of CD8+ T cells in alopecia areata. RNA extraction was followed by reverse transcription into cDNA, which acted as the sequencing template. Sequencing was performed with immunoSEQ multiplex PCR; in TCRdb, only in-frame clones are kept and a portion is missing. In the table there are about 250,000 clones, roughly 63% of which are singletons. Regarding treatment: oral pan-JAK inhibitor, 5-10 mg twice daily. The sequencing here drew on CD4+ T cells sorted from blood, taken at approximately week 51, from a patient treated with tofacitinib. The origin of the receptors is a human donor with alopecia areata.

This clone has just one count. The genes are TRBV7-3 and TRBJ2-7; 10 bases line up with TRBD1. Germline assignment: CDR1 SGHTA and CDR2 FQGTGA. With 4 bases clipped from V and 5 bases from J, the junction kept 2 bases outside the gene matches. The CDR3 runs to 13 residues. In nucleotides, the CDR3 is TGTGCCAGCAGCTCGACAGGGGGCAACGAGCAGTACTTC. This encodes CASSSTGGNEQYF.

V gene TRBV2 combines with J gene TRBJ2-3, with a weak D call TRBD1 (5 bases). The V gene lost 8 bases and the J gene lost 6 bases, with 9 bases spanning the gap. The germline CDR1 and CDR2 sequences are SNHLY and FYNNEI. The CDR3 is made up of 11 amino acids. The CDR3 nucleotides are TGTGCCAGCCCCAGGGTTGATACGCAGTATTTT. Residues: CASPRVDTQYF.

This clone appeared once. CDR3 nucleotides: TGTGCCAGCAGTGAATTGGGGGGCTACAATGAGCAGTTCTTC. This translates into CASSELGGYNEQFF. V usage is TRBV6-5 and J usage is TRBJ2-1; D possibly corresponds to TRBD2 (6 bases). The CDR3 spans 14 residues. The ends were cut back, 5 bases at V and 3 bases at J, with 11 bases in the middle. CDR1 MNHEY and CDR2 SVGAGI come from the germline V gene.